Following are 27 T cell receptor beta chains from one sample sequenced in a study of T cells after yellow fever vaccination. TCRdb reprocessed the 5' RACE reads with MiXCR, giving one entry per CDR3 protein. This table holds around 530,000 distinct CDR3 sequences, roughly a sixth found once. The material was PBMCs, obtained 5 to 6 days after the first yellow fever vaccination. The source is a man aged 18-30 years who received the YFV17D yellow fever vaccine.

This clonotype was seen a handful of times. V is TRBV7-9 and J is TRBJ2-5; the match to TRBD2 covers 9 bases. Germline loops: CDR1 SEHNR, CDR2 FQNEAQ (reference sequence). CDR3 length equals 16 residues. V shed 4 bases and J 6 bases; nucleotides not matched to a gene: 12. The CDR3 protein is CASSSGSSGGFKTQYF. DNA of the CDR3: TGTGCCAGCAGCTCGGGCAGTAGCGGGGGCTTCAAGACCCAGTACTTC.

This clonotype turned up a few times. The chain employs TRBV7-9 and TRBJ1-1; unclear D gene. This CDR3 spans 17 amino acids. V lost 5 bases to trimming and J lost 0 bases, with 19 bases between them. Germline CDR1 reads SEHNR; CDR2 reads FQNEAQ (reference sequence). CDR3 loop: CASSLTHGPRMNTEAFF. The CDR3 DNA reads TGTGCCAGCAGCCTCACCCACGGGCCCCGTATGAACACTGAAGCTTTCTTT.

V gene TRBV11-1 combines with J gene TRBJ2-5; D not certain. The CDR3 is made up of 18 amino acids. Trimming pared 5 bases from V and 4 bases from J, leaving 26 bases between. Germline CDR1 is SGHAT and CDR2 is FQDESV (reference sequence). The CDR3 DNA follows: TGTGCCAGCAGCGTTTTGAGTATATCCGGCCTCCTGAGAGAGACCCAGTACTTC. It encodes CASSVLSISGLLRETQYF.

The CDR3 spells CASSSAVGDTQYF. CDR3 nucleotide sequence: TGTGCCAGCAGCTCGGCTGTGGGAGATACGCAGTATTTT. V and J are TRBV7-3 and TRBJ2-3, with unresolved D. The CDR3 is made up of 13 amino acids. CDR1 is SGHTA, CDR2 FQGTGA, per germline. Trimming pared 4 bases from V and 5 bases from J, leaving 10 bases between.

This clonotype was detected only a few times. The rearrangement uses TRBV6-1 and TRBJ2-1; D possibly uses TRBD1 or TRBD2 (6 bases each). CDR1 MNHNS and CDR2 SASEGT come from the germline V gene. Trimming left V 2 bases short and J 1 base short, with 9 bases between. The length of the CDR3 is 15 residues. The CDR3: CASSEWGASYNEQFF. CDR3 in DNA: TGTGCCAGCAGTGAATGGGGGGCATCCTACAATGAGCAGTTCTTC.

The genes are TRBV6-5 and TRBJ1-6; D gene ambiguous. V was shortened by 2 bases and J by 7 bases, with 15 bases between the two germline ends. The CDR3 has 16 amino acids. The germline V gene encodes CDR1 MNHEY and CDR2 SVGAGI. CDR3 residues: CASSYIPGYGNSPLHF. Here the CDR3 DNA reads TGTGCCAGCAGTTACATTCCCGGGTATGGGAATTCACCCCTCCACTTT.

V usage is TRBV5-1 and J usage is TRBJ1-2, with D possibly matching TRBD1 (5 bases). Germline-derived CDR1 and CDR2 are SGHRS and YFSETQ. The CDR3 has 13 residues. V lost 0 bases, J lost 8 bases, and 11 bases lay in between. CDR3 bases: TGCGCCAGCAGCTTGGAGGGATCAGGGGGCTACACCTTC. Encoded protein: CASSLEGSGGYTF.

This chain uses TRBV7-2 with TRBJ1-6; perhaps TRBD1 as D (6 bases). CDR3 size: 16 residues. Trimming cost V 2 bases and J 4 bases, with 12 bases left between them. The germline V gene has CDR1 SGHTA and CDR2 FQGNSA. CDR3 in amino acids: CASSLSGQFYNSPLHF. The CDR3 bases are TGTGCCAGCAGCTTATCAGGACAGTTTTATAATTCACCCCTCCACTTT.

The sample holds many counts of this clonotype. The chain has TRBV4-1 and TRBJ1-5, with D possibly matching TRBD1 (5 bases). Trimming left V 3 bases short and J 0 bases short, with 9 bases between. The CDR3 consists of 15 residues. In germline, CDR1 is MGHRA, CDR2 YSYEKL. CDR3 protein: CASSHRAVSNQPQHF. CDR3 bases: TGCGCCAGCAGCCACAGGGCCGTTAGCAATCAGCCCCAGCATTTT.

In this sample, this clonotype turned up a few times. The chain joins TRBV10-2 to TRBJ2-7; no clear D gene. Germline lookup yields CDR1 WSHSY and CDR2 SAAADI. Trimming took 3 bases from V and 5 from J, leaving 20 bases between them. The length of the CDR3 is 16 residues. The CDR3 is CASSDLRDGPPHEQYV. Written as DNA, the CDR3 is TGCGCCAGCAGTGACCTTCGCGACGGCCCGCCGCACGAGCAGTACGTC.

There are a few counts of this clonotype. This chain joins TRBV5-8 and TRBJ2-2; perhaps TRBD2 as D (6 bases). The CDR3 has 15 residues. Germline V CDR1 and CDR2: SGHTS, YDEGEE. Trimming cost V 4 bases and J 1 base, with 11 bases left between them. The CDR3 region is CASSPKAGNTGELFF. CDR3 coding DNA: TGTGCCAGCAGCCCTAAAGCGGGGAACACCGGGGAGCTGTTTTTT.

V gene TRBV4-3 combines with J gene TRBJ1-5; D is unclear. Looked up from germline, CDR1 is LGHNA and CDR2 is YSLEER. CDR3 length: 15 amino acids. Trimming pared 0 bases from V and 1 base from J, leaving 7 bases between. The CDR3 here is CASSQERTSNQPQHF. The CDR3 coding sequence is TGCGCCAGCAGCCAAGAGCGGACGAGCAATCAGCCCCAGCATTTT.

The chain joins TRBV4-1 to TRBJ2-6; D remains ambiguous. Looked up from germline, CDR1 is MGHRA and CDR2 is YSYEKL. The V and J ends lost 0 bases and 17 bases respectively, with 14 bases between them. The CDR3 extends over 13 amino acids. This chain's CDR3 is CASSQDGRPQVTF. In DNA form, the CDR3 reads TGCGCCAGCAGCCAAGATGGGCGTCCCCAAGTGACTTTC.

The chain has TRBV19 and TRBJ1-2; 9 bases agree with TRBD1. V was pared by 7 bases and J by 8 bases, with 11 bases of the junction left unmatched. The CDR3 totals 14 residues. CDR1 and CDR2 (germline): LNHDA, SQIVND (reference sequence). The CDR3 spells CASTLDRGVGGYTF. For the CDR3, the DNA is TGTGCCAGTACCCTGGACAGGGGAGTCGGAGGCTACACCTTC.

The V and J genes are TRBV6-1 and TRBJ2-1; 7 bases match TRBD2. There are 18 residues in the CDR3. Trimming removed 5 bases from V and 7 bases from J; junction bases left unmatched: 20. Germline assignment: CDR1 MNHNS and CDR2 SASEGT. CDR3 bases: TGTGCCAGCAGTCAGGGCCCTCCCGTAGGGACGCGGGGGAATGAGCAGTTCTTC. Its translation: CASSQGPPVGTRGNEQFF.

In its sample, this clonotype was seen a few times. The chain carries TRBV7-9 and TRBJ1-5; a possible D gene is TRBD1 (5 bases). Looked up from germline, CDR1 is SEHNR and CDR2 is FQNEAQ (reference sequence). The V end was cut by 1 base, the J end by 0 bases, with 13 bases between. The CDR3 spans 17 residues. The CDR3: CASSLGSRGLSNQPQHF. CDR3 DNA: TGTGCCAGCAGCTTAGGTTCGAGGGGACTTAGCAATCAGCCCCAGCATTTT.

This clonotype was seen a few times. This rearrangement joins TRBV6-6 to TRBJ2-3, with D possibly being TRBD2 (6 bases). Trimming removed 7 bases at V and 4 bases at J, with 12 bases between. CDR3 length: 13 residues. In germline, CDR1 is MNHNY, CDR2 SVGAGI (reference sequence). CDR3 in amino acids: CASTHGGADTQYF. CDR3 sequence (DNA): TGTGCCAGCACCCATGGAGGGGCAGATACGCAGTATTTT.

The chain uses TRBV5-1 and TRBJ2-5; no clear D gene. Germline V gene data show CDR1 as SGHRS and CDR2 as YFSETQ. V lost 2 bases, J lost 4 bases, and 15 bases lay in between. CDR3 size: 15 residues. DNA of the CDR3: TGCGCCAGCAGCTTCTCCGGGTTGCAAACAGAGACCCAGTACTTC. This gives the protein CASSFSGLQTETQYF.

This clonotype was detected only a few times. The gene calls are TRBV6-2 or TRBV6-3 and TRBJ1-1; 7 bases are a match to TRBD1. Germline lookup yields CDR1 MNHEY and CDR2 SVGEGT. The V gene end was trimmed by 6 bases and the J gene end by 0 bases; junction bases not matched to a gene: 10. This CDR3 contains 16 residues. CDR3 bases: TGTGCCAGCAGCGAAGGGACAGTACTGATGAACACTGAAGCTTTCTTT. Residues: CASSEGTVLMNTEAFF.

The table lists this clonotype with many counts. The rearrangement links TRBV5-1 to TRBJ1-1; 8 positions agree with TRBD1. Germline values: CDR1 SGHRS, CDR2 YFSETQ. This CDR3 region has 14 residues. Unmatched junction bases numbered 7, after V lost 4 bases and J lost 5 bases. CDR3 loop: CASSPGQGRTEAFF. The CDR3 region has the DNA TGCGCCAGCAGCCCCGGACAGGGTCGAACTGAAGCTTTCTTT.

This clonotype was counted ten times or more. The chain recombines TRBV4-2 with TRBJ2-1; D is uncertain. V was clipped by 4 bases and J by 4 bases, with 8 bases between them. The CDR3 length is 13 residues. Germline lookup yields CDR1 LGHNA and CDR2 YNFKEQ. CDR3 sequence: CASSLTRYNEQFF. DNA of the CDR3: TGTGCCAGCAGCCTCACACGGTACAATGAGCAGTTCTTC.

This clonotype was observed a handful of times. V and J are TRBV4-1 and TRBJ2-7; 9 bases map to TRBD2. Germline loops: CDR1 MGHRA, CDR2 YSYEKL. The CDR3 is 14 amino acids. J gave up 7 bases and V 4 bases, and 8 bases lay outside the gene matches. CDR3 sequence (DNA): TGCGCCAGCAGCCTAATAGCGGGGGCGGGTGAGCAGTACTTC. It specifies CASSLIAGAGEQYF.

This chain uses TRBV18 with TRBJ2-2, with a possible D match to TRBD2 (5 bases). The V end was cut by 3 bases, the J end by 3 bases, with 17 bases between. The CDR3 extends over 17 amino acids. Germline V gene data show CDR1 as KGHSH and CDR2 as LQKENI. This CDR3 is CASSPRGLGLDTGELFF. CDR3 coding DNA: TGTGCCAGCTCACCGAGAGGGCTAGGCCTCGACACCGGGGAGCTGTTTTTT.

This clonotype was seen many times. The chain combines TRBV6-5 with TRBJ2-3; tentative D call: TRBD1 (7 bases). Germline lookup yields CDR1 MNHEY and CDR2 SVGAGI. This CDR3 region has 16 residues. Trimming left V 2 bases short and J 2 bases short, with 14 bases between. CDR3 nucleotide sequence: TGTGCCAGCAGTTACCAGGGGGGAACCCTCACAGATACGCAGTATTTT. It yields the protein CASSYQGGTLTDTQYF.

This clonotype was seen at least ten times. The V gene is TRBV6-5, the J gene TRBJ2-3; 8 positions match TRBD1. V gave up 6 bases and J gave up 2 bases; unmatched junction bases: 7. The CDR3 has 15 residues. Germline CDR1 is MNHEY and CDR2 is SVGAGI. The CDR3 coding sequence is TGTGCCAGCAGATCAGGGGGCTATTACACAGATACGCAGTATTTT. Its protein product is CASRSGGYYTDTQYF.

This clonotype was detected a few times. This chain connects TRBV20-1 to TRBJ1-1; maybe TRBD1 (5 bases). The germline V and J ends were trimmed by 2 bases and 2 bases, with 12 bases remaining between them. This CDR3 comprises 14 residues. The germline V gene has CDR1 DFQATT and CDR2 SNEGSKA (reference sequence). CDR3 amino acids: CSARSQGFNTEAFF. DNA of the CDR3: TGCAGTGCTAGATCTCAGGGATTCAACACTGAAGCTTTCTTT.

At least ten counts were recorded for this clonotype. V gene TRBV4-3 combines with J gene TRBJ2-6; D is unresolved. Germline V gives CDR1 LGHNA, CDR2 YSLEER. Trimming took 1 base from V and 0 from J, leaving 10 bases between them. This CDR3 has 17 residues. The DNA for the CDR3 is TGCGCCAGCAGCCAAGGGTCCAGCCCCTCTGGGGCCAACGTCCTGACTTTC. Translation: CASSQGSSPSGANVLTF.